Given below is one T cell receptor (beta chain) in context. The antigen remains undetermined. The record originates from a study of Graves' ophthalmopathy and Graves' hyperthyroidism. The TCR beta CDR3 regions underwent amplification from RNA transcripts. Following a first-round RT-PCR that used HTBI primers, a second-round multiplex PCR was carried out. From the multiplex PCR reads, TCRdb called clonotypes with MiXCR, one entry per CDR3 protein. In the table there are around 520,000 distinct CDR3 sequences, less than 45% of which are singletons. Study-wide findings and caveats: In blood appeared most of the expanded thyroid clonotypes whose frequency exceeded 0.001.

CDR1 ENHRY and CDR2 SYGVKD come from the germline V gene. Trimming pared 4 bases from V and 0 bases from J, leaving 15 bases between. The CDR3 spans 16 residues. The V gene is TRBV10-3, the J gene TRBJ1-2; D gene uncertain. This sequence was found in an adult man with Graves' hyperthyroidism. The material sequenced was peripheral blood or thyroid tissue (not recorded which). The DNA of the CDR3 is TGTGCCATCAGTGCTACCAACGGCGACGCTAACTATGGCTACACCTTC. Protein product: CAISATNGDANYGYTF.